This TCR beta chain was recovered during a study of T-cell reconstitution after alpha-beta-depleted transplantation in children. Preparation of the TCRbeta library used unique molecular identifiers. Each CDR3 protein gets one entry after TCRdb re-called the PCR reads with MiXCR. This repertoire shows hundreds of thousands of distinct CDR3 sequences, about 33% found once; its top ten account for under 3%. Germline V gives CDR1 SGDLS, CDR2 YYNGEE. V dropped 3 bases and J dropped 2; count of bases not matched to a gene: 4. The CDR3 has 14 residues. The rearrangement uses TRBV9 and TRBJ2-7; 8 positions agree with TRBD2. Material: PBMCs from the stem cell graft donor, obtained from the stem cell graft. This clonotype was sampled from a human donor who donated a stem cell graft to a child with aplastic anemia. The CDR3 sequence is CASSDSGAPYEQYF. The CDR3 DNA sequence: TGTGCCAGCAGCGATAGCGGGGCCCCCTACGAGCAGTACTTC. Using reference TRBV9 and TRBJ2-7 for the parts outside the CDR3, the full variable domain is DSGVTQTPKHLITATGQRVTLRCSPRSGDLSVYWYQQSLDQGLQFLIQYYNGEERAKGNILERFSAQQFPDLHSELNLSSLELGDSALYFCASSDSGAPYEQYFGPGTRLTVT.